This T cell receptor (beta chain) derives from a study of CD8+CD57+ T cells in acquired aplastic anemia. Study summary: Sorted CD4+ and CD8+ cells gave an average of approximately 3 ug of DNA.

Genomic DNA, the template, was used for profiling of the TCR beta VDJ and CDR3. One entry per CDR3 protein results from TCRdb running MiXCR on the reads. The table shows roughly 220,000 distinct CDR3 sequences, with more than 55% occurring only once. CDR3 length: 15 amino acids. The germline CDR1 and CDR2 sequences are SGHTA and FQGTGA. J was trimmed by 4 bases and V by 5 bases; bases with no gene match: 4. The sequenced patients had an expansion of CD8+CD57+ cells seen by flow cytometry. Comment on this clonotype: The target antigen is unknown. A much bigger clone sits one base away, suggesting this may be a read error.

Whole-study findings and limits: Sharing between patients and controls was observed for twenty-nine CD8+ CDR3 sequences. Patients and controls had CD8+ Simpson's diversity values that were not significantly distinct.

The sample comprised sorted CD4+, CD8+, or CD8+CD57+ T cells (not recorded which) from PBMCs. This TCR derives from a human donor with aplastic anemia. J is TRBJ2-3 and V is TRBV7-3; TRBD2 matches 12 bases. The CDR3 sequence: CASSPSGGAADTQYF. The CDR3, as DNA: TGTGCCAGCAGCCCTAGCGGGGGGGCGGCAGATACGCAGTATTTT.